Below are 6 T cell receptor beta chains sequenced from a single sample in a study of blood T cell repertoires in COVID-19. Sequencing used immunoSEQ multiplex PCR; TCRdb keeps in-frame clones, though not all of them. The sample carries approximately 340,000 clones, approximately 93% recorded once. The material sequenced was PBMCs or T cells enriched from blood (not recorded which). The receptors shown here come from a woman in her 40s who had been exposed to COVID-19.

The gene calls are TRBV5-1 and TRBJ1-1, with D tentatively TRBD1 (6 bases). The CDR3 covers 13 residues. In germline, CDR1 is SGHRS, CDR2 YFSETQ. The V gene lost 5 bases and the J gene lost 4 bases, with 12 bases spanning the gap. CDR3 DNA: TGCGCCAGCAGGCTCGACAGGACCACTGAAGCTTTCTTT. Protein product: CASRLDRTTEAFF.

CDR3 in amino acids: CASKRSGNYGYTF. CDR3 nucleotide sequence: TGTGCCAGTAAGAGGTCGGGTAACTATGGCTACACCTTC. The chain has TRBV19 and TRBJ1-2; D uncertain. The germline gives CDR1 LNHDA, CDR2 SQIVND (reference sequence). The CDR3 covers 13 residues. Trimming shortened V by 7 bases and J by 1 base, and 10 bases separated the two germline ends. Drawing the rest from reference TRBV19 and TRBJ1-2, the complete variable domain is DGGITQSPKYLFRKEGQNVTLSCEQNLNHDAMYWYRQDPGQGLRLIYYSQIVNDFQKGDIAEGYSVSREKKESFPLTVTSAQKNPTAFYLCASKRSGNYGYTFGSGTRLTVV.

This clone showed up just a few times. The DNA of the CDR3 is TGTGCCAGTAGCCGGACTAGCGGGGGCCCGACCTACGAGCAGTACTTC. It codes for CASSRTSGGPTYEQYF. V usage is TRBV19 and J usage is TRBJ2-7, with 13 bases identical to TRBD2. CDR3 length: 16 residues. Germline V gene sequence: CDR1 LNHDA, CDR2 SQIVND (reference sequence). V shed 6 bases, J shed 2 bases, and the junction held 7 bases outside the gene matches.

A single count supports this clone. The chain links TRBV7-6 to TRBJ1-2; 7 nucleotides align to TRBD1. The CDR3 contains 18 residues. Germline V gene sequence: CDR1 SGHVS, CDR2 FNYEAQ. The trim removed 1 base at V and 0 bases at J, leaving 11 bases unmatched. As DNA, the CDR3 is TGTGCCAGCAGCTTAGGGATACAGGGGCCGTTGGCTAACTATGGCTACACCTTC. This codes for CASSLGIQGPLANYGYTF.

V usage is TRBV7-9 and J usage is TRBJ1-2; TRBD1 matches 7 bases. Germline CDR1 SEHNR, CDR2 FQNEAQ (reference sequence). V shed 0 bases, J shed 4 bases, and the junction held 11 bases outside the gene matches. This CDR3 is 17 amino acids long. The CDR3 region has the DNA TGTGCCAGCAGCTTAGCGCTGAGACAGGGACAGATCTATGGCTACACCTTC. Its translation: CASSLALRQGQIYGYTF. Full variable domain (remainder filled in from reference TRBV7-9 and TRBJ1-2): DTGVSQNPRHKITKRGQNVTFRCDPISEHNRLYWYRQTLGQGPEFLTYFQNEAQLEKSRLLSDRFSAERPKGSFSTLEIQRTEQGDSAMYLCASSLALRQGQIYGYTFGSGTRLTVV.

This clone was detected only a few times. This sequence joins TRBV7-9 and TRBJ2-7; D call uncertain. This CDR3 contains 12 residues. In germline, CDR1 is SEHNR, CDR2 FQNEAQ (reference sequence). Trimming took 2 bases from V and 3 from J, leaving 5 bases between them. The CDR3 DNA reads TGTGCCAGCAGCTTAAACAGCTACGAGCAGTACTTC. This codes for CASSLNSYEQYF.